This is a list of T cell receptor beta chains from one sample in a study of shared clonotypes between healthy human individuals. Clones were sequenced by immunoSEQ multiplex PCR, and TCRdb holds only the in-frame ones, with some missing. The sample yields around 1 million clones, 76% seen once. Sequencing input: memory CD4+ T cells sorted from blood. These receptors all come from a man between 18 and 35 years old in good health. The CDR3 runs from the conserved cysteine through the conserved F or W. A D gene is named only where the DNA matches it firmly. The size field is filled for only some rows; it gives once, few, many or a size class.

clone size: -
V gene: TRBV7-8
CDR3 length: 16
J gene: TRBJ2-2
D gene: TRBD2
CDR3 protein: CASSWRGGGITGELFF
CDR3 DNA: TGTGCCAGCAGCTGGCGAGGCGGGGGGATCACCGGGGAGCTGTTTTTT

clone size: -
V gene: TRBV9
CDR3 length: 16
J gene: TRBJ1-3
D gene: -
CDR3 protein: CASSASGQTPGNTIYF
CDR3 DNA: TGTGCCAGCAGCGCGTCAGGACAGACACCTGGAAACACCATATATTTT

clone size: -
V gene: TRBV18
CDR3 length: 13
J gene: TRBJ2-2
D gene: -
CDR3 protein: CASSPSRNGELFF
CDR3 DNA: TGTGCCAGCTCACCATCCAGGAACGGGGAGCTGTTTTTT

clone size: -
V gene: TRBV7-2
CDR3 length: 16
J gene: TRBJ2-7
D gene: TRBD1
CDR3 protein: CASSRMLRDRGYEQYF
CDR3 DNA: TGTGCCAGCAGCCGAATGCTCCGGGACAGGGGGTACGAGCAGTACTTC

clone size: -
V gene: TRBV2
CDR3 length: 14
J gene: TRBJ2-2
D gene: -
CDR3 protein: CASTPPGWAGELFF
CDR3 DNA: TGTGCCAGCACCCCCCCGGGGTGGGCCGGGGAGCTGTTTTTT

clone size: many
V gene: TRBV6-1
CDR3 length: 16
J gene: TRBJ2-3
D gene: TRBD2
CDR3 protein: CASSDPLAGGPNTQYF
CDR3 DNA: TGTGCCAGCAGTGACCCCCTAGCGGGAGGGCCGAATACGCAGTATTTT

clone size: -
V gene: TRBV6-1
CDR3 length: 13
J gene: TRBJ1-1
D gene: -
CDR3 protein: CATAGQGFTEAFF
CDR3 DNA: TGTGCCACCGCGGGGCAGGGGTTCACTGAAGCTTTCTTT

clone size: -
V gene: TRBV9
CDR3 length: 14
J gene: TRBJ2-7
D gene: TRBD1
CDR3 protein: CASSGRTGGYEQYF
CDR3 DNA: TGTGCCAGCAGCGGAAGGACAGGCGGCTACGAGCAGTACTTC

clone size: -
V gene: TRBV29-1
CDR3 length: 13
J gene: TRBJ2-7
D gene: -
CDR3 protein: CSVTPRPSSPQYF
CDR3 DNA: TGCAGCGTTACCCCCCGGCCCTCATCCCCGCAGTACTTC

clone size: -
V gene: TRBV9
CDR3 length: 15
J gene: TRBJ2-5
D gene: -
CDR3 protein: CASSVRGGGQETQYF
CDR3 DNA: TGTGCCAGCAGCGTAAGGGGAGGAGGGCAAGAGACCCAGTACTTC

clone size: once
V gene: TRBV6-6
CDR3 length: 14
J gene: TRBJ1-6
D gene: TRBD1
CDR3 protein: CASTMTGKDSPLHF
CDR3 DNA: TGTGCCAGCACCATGACAGGGAAGGACTCACCCCTCCACTTT

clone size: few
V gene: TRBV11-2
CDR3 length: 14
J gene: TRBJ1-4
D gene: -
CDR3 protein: CASSLDRASEKLFF
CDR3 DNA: TGTGCCAGCAGCTTAGATAGGGCCAGTGAAAAACTGTTTTTT

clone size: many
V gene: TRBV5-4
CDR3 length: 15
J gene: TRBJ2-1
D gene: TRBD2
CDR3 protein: CASFHGGGYYNEQFF
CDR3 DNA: TGTGCCAGCTTCCACGGCGGGGGGTATTACAATGAGCAGTTCTTC

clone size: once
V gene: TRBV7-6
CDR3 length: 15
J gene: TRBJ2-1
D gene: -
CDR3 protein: CASSPRGGSNNEQFF
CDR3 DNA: TGTGCCAGCAGCCCACGGGGCGGGTCGAACAATGAGCAGTTCTTC

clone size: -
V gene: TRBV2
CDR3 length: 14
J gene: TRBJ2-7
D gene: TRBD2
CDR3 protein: CASRRGGLGPEQYF
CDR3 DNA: TGTGCCAGCAGGCGAGGGGGACTAGGCCCCGAGCAGTACTTC

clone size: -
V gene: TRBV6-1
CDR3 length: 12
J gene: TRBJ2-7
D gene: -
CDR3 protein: CASRDPPGEQYF
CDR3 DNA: TGTGCCAGCCGGGACCCACCCGGCGAGCAGTACTTC

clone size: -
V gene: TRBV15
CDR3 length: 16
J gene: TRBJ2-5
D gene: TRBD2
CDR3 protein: CATSSVIRGGRGTQYF
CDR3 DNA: TGTGCCACCAGCAGTGTGATACGGGGGGGCCGGGGGACCCAGTACTTC

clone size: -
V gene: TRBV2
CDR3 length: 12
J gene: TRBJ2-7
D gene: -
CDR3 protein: CASMELSYEQYF
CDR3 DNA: TGTGCCAGCATGGAGTTATCCTACGAGCAGTACTTC

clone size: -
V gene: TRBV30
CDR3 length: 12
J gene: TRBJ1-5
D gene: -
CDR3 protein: CAWGTQGEPQHF
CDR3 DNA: TGTGCCTGGGGAACGCAGGGTGAGCCCCAGCATTTT

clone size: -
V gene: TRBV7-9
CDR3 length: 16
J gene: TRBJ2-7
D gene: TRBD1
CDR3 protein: CASSLTRDRNFYEQYF
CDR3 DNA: TGTGCCAGCAGCTTAACCCGGGACAGAAATTTCTACGAGCAGTACTTC

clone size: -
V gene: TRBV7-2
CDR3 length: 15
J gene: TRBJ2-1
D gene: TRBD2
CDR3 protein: CASSTAAGGGNEQFF
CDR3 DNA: TGTGCCAGCAGCACAGCAGCGGGAGGAGGAAATGAGCAGTTCTTC

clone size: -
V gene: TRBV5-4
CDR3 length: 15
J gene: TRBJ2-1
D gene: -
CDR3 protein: CASSLAGNRANEQFF
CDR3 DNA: TGTGCCAGCAGCTTGGCCGGGAACAGAGCCAATGAGCAGTTCTTC

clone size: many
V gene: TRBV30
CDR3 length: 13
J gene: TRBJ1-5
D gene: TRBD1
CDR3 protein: CAWRTGIGQPQHF
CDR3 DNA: TGTGCCTGGAGGACAGGGATCGGGCAGCCCCAGCATTTT

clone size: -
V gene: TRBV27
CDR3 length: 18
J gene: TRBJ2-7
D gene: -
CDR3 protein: CASSFNAPFITGSYEQYF
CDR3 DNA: TGTGCCAGCAGTTTTAATGCTCCCTTCATTACAGGGTCCTACGAGCAGTACTTC

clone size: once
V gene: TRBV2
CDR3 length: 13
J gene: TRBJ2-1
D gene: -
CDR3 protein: CASSGVEGREQFF
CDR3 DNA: TGTGCCAGCAGTGGGGTGGAGGGTAGGGAGCAGTTCTTC

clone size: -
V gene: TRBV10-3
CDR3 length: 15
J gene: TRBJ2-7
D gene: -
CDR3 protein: CAISDDPGGSYEQYF
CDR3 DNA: TGTGCCATCAGTGATGACCCCGGGGGATCCTACGAGCAGTACTTC

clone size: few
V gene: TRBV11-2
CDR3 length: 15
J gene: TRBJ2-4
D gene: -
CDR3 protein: CASSYYGGTKNIQYF
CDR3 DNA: TGTGCCAGCAGCTATTACGGGGGAACCAAAAACATTCAGTACTTC

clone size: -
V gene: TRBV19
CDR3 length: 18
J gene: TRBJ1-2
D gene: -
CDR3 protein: CASSIALGPGRPNYGYTF
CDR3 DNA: TGTGCCAGTAGTATAGCTCTAGGCCCGGGGCGGCCTAACTATGGCTACACCTTC

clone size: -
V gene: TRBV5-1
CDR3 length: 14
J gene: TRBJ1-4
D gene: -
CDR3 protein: CASKHSETNEKLFF
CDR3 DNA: TGCGCCAGCAAACACTCGGAAACTAATGAAAAACTGTTTTTT

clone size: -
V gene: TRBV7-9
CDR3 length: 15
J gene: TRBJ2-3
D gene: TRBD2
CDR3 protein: CASTLGLVATDTQYF
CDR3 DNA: TGTGCCAGCACCCTAGGACTAGTAGCCACAGATACGCAGTATTTT

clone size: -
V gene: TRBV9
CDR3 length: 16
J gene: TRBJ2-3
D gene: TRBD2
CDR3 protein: CASSVTSGGRTDTQYF
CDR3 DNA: TGTGCCAGCAGCGTAACTAGCGGGGGGCGCACAGATACGCAGTATTTT